Each of the 18 T cell receptor beta chains below was sequenced from the same sample in a study of blood T cell repertoires in COVID-19. Sequencing was performed with immunoSEQ multiplex PCR; in TCRdb, only in-frame clones are kept and a portion is missing. The sample has 250,000 to 300,000 clones; 70% to 90% are singletons. Material: peripheral blood. These receptors all stem from a young woman with COVID-19, enrolled during active disease.

This clone was observed once. V gene TRBV4-1 combines with J gene TRBJ1-4; D possibly corresponds to TRBD1 (5 bases). V dropped 5 bases and J dropped 8 bases, with 21 bases sitting between them. Looked up from germline, CDR1 is MGHRA and CDR2 is YSYEKL. The CDR3 loop spans 16 amino acids. CDR3 in DNA: TGCGCCAGCAGCGAAAGGGACCGCCGCGGGGACGAAAAACTGTTTTTT. Residues: CASSERDRRGDEKLFF.

Notes on this clone: Other DNA sequences of this sample code for an identical CDR3. This rearrangement joins TRBV18 to TRBJ1-1, with D possibly being TRBD1 (5 bases). CDR3 length equals 13 residues. V shed 3 bases and J shed 2 bases, with 7 bases lying between them. The germline V gene encodes CDR1 KGHSH and CDR2 LQKENI. The CDR3 spells CASSPTVNTEAFF. CDR3 DNA: TGTGCCAGCTCACCGACAGTTAACACTGAAGCTTTCTTT.

The rearrangement uses TRBV12-5 and TRBJ2-1, with 9 nucleotides matching TRBD1. With 6 bases clipped from V and 7 bases from J, the junction kept 7 bases outside the gene matches. Germline V gene data show CDR1 as LGHNT and CDR2 as FRNRAP. This CDR3 has 14 residues. As DNA, the CDR3 is TGTGCTAGTGGAACCGGGACAGGGAGTAATGAGCAGTTCTTC. Translation gives CASGTGTGSNEQFF.

The rearrangement links TRBV9 to TRBJ2-7, with 9 bases lining up with TRBD2. V shed 5 bases and J 3 bases; nucleotides not matched to a gene: 6. This CDR3 is 14 amino acids long. CDR1 is SGDLS, CDR2 YYNGEE, per germline. CDR3 nucleotide sequence: TGTGCCAGCAGTATAGCGGGGGCAAGCTACGAGCAGTACTTC. Its translation: CASSIAGASYEQYF.

The chain links TRBV28 to TRBJ2-7; TRBD1 matches at 9 bases. Germline V lookup: CDR1 MDHEN, CDR2 SYDVKM. This CDR3 contains 15 residues. After removal of 3 bases from V and 7 bases from J, the junction contained 10 bases not matched to a gene. CDR3 nucleotide sequence: TGTGCCAGCAGTTTTTTCGGGACAGGGATGTATGAGCAGTACTTC. Its translation: CASSFFGTGMYEQYF. Combining the CDR3 with reference TRBV28 and TRBJ2-7 gives the whole variable domain DVKVTQSSRYLVKRTGEKVFLECVQDMDHENMFWYRQDPGLGLRLIYFSYDVKMKEKGDIPEGYSVSREKKERFSLILESASTNQTSMYLCASSFFGTGMYEQYFGPGTRLTVT.

This rearrangement joins TRBV19 to TRBJ2-4; D not certain. V was cut by 3 bases and J by 6 bases, with 12 bases left in between. This CDR3 has 14 amino acids. CDR1 is LNHDA, CDR2 SQIVND, per germline (reference sequence). The CDR3 DNA reads as TGTGCCAGTAGTATGGTAACCGGGTCAAACATTCAGTACTTC. This translates into CASSMVTGSNIQYF.

This clone was counted only a few times. V gene TRBV19 combines with J gene TRBJ2-6; D remains ambiguous. V was shortened by 6 bases and J by 0 bases, with 12 bases between the two germline ends. Germline lookup yields CDR1 LNHDA and CDR2 SQIVND (reference sequence). There are 16 residues in the CDR3. For the CDR3, the DNA is TGTGCCAGTAGCCAGGTATTCTTCTCTGGGGCCAACGTCCTGACTTTC. Protein: CASSQVFFSGANVLTF.

CDR3 nucleotides: TGTGCCAGCAGCATACAGGGGAACACCGGGGAGCTGTTTTTT. This codes for CASSIQGNTGELFF. The V and J genes are TRBV6-5 and TRBJ2-2; D might be TRBD1 (6 bases). Germline CDR1 and CDR2: MNHEY and SVGAGI. CDR3 length: 14 amino acids. Between the trimmed V and J ends, which lost 6 bases and 1 base, there was a span of 9 bases.

This clone was counted between two and nine times. The chain is built from TRBV15 and TRBJ2-5; no definite D call. Trimming stripped 1 base from V and 3 bases from J, with 6 bases between. CDR3 length: 13 amino acids. Germline loops: CDR1 LNHNV, CDR2 YYDKDF (reference sequence). CDR3 residues: CATSRGAKETQYF. The CDR3 coding sequence is TGTGCCACCAGCAGAGGGGCAAAAGAGACCCAGTACTTC.

The chain carries TRBV7-8 and TRBJ2-6; TRBD2 matches at 9 bases. The V and J ends lost 3 bases and 2 bases, in that order; junction bases with no gene match: 5. The CDR3 totals 17 residues. The germline CDR1 and CDR2 sequences are SGHVS and FQNEAQ. CDR3 nucleotide sequence: TGTGCCAGCAGCTTGCGGGGGGGCGTCACTGGGGCCAACGTCCTGACTTTC. Protein product: CASSLRGGVTGANVLTF. The full variable domain, completed using reference TRBV7-8 and TRBJ2-6, is GAGVSQSPRYKVAKRGQDVALRCDPISGHVSLFWYQQALGQGPEFLTYFQNEAQLDKSGLPSDRFFAERPEGSVSTLKIQRTQQEDSAVYLCASSLRGGVTGANVLTFGAGSRLTVL.

This chain joins TRBV5-1 and TRBJ1-1; tentative D call: TRBD1 (5 bases). Germline-derived CDR1 and CDR2 are SGHRS and YFSETQ. Trimming took off 4 bases at V and 1 base at J, with 11 bases between the two ends. The CDR3 has 14 residues. The CDR3 spells CASSGGTANTEAFF. In DNA, the CDR3 is TGCGCCAGCAGCGGGGGGACCGCGAACACTGAAGCTTTCTTT.

CDR3 nucleotide sequence: TGTGCCAGCAGCTTACGCGGGGGGGGAGATACGCAGTATTTT. Translating gives CASSLRGGGDTQYF. The gene calls are TRBV7-2 and TRBJ2-3, with 9 bases that match TRBD2. Germline V gene lookup returns CDR1 SGHTA and CDR2 FQGNSA. Unmatched junction bases numbered 2, after V lost 2 bases and J lost 5 bases. This CDR3 spans 14 amino acids.

The rearrangement links TRBV3-1 (or the pseudogene TRBV3-2) to TRBJ2-3; 7 bases line up with TRBD2. From germline, CDR1 is LGHDT and CDR2 YNNKEL (reference sequence). The CDR3 has 11 amino acids. Trimming cost V 4 bases and J 8 bases; bases outside gene matches: 0. CDR3 nucleotide sequence: TGTGCCAGCAGCCGCGGGGGTACGCAGTATTTT. Translation: CASSRGGTQYF.

V usage is TRBV5-1 and J usage is TRBJ1-6, with a possible D match to TRBD1 (5 bases). CDR3 length equals 17 residues. The V and J ends lost 0 bases and 8 bases respectively, with 18 bases between them. Germline loops: CDR1 SGHRS, CDR2 YFSETQ. The CDR3 DNA sequence: TGCGCCAGCAGCTTGGTTTCTGGGGCCTTCAGAGATTCACCCCTCCACTTT. This gives the protein CASSLVSGAFRDSPLHF. Based on the CDR3 plus reference TRBV5-1 and TRBJ1-6, the full variable domain is KAGVTQTPRYLIKTRGQQVTLSCSPISGHRSVSWYQQTPGQGLQFLFEYFSETQRNKGNFPGRFSGRQFSNSRSEMNVSTLELGDSALYLCASSLVSGAFRDSPLHFGNGTRLTVT.

The chain recombines TRBV5-4 with TRBJ2-2; the match to TRBD2 covers 9 bases. The CDR3 runs 18 residues. Trimming cost V 0 bases and J 4 bases; bases outside gene matches: 10. Germline CDR1 SGHNT, CDR2 YYREEE (reference sequence). Here the CDR3 reads CASSLGVGGLARTGELFF. CDR3 coding DNA: TGTGCCAGCAGCTTGGGCGTCGGGGGACTAGCCCGCACCGGGGAGCTGTTTTTT.

The J gene is TRBJ2-2, the V gene TRBV4-2; TRBD2 matches at 11 bases. The CDR3 sequence is 16 residues long. The germline gives CDR1 LGHNA, CDR2 YNFKEQ. Trimming at V came to 1 base and at J to 10 bases, leaving 8 bases not matched to a gene. CDR3 DNA: TGTGCCAGCAGCCAAGGATTAGCGGGGGGGGATTTGGAGCTGTTTTTT. Amino acid sequence: CASSQGLAGGDLELFF.

V and J are TRBV6-6 and TRBJ2-3; 10 bases align to TRBD2. V trimming: 6 bases; J trimming: 3 bases; junction bases outside the gene matches: 6. CDR3 length: 15 residues. CDR1 MNHNY and CDR2 SVGAGI come from the germline V gene (reference sequence). The CDR3 DNA follows: TGTGCCAGCAGCGGACTAGCGGCAAAAACAGATACGCAGTATTTT. Translation: CASSGLAAKTDTQYF.

This chain joins TRBV27 and TRBJ2-5; a possible D gene is TRBD2 (5 bases). The V gene's germline CDR1 is MNHEY and CDR2 SMNVEV (reference sequence). V lost 5 bases, J lost 7 bases, and 8 bases lay in between. The CDR3 has 11 amino acids. The CDR3 spells CASSARGTQYF. In DNA form, the CDR3 reads TGTGCCAGCAGTGCCCGGGGGACCCAGTACTTC.